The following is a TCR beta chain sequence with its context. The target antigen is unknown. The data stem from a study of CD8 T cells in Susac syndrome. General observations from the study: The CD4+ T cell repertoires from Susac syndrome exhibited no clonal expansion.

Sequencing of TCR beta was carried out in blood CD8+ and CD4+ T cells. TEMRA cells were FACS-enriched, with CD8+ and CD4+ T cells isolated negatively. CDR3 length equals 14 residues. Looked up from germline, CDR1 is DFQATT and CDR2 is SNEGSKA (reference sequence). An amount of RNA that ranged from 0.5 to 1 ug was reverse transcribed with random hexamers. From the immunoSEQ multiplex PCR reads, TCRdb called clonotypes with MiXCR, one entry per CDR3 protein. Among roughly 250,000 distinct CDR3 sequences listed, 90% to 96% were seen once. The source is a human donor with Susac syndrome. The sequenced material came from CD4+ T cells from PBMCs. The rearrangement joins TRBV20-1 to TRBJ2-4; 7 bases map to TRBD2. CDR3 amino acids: CRVLREWAKNIQYF. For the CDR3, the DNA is TGCAGGGTTTTGCGGGAGTGGGCCAAAAACATTCAGTACTTC.